The TCR beta chain under discussion was sequenced for a study of beta chain features in type 1 diabetes. General study points: VDJ junctions from patients with type 1 diabetes contained fewer insertions and more deletions.

A note on this clone: The antigen is not known.

The CDR3 has 16 residues. The germline gives CDR1 MDHEN, CDR2 SYDVKM. V was pared by 3 bases and J by 7 bases, with 11 bases of the junction left unmatched. Since all of the isolated RNA was reverse transcribed, expressed TCRB transcripts were what got sequenced. About 3.6 million reads was the average for naive, central memory and regulatory T cell samples. Only in-frame clones appear in the TCRdb table, and some are missing; sequencing was by immunoSEQ multiplex PCR. The data show 300,000 or so clones, approximately 8% seen once. The specimen sequenced was central memory CD4+ T cells from blood. The source is a woman aged 18-29 years in good health. V usage is TRBV28 and J usage is TRBJ2-5, with 10 positions matching TRBD2. CDR3 region: CASSLRGVAGGGTQYF. Here the CDR3 DNA reads TGTGCCAGCAGTTTGAGGGGCGTAGCGGGAGGAGGGACCCAGTACTTC.